This T cell receptor (beta chain) appears in the sequencing data of a study of blood T cells in healthy people across ages. As for this clonotype: Antigen: not known.

Sample-barcoded 5' priming and a J-beta primer mix drove a second PCR of about 6 to 12 cycles. TCRdb reanalysed the 5' RACE reads using MiXCR and keeps one entry per CDR3 protein. This table holds over a million distinct CDR3 sequences, 55% to 75% found once. Overall study findings and caveats: Estimated diversity, derived from one million T cells, was regarded as an underestimate.

Per sample, at least 5.5 micrograms of total RNA were extracted. The length of the CDR3 is 14 residues. Deletions cut 9 bases from V and 2 bases from J, with 17 bases between. Germline-derived CDR1 and CDR2 are SGHRS and YFSETQ. This TCR was sampled from a man between 18 and 35 years old in good health. The V gene is TRBV5-1, the J gene TRBJ2-5; the D call may be TRBD1 or TRBD2 (5 bases each). Sequencing was carried out using blood. DNA of the CDR3: TGCGCCACCCAGCAGGGTAGCGTACAAGAGACCCAGTACTTC. It is translated as CATQQGSVQETQYF.